This T cell receptor (beta chain) derives from a study of OX40 agonist ivuxolimab in advanced cancers. Study-level information: Intravenous ivuxolimab was administered to patients every 2 weeks at 0.01 to 10 mg/kg. Study observations and caveats: With doses of 0.1 to 3.0 mg/kg, CD4+ and CD8+ blood T cells had undergone clonal expansion by week 6. Compared with CD4+, CD8+ T cells on average had more expanded clones. In the 0.1-3.0 mg/kg groups, partial responders showed among the lowest expansion.

About this clone itself: Its antigen remains unknown.

Clones were sequenced by immunoSEQ multiplex PCR, and TCRdb holds only the in-frame ones, with some missing. The repertoire includes approximately 60,000 clones, nearly 95% of them detected once, and around a sixth sits in the top ten. The sample consisted of CD4+ or CD8+ T cells sorted from blood, taken in a trial of the OX40 agonist ivuxolimab. The receptor was derived from an adult with an advanced solid tumor such as melanoma, head and neck, liver or kidney cancer.

DNA of the CDR3: TGTGCCAGCAGGCCAGCGGGAGACGAGCAGTACTTC. Its translation: CASRPAGDEQYF. V and J are TRBV28 and TRBJ2-7; 8 nucleotides match TRBD2. V lost 6 bases, J lost 5 bases, and 3 bases stayed unmatched. The germline V gene has CDR1 MDHEN and CDR2 SYDVKM. The CDR3 is 12 amino acids. Filled out from reference TRBV28 and TRBJ2-7, the complete variable domain reads DVKVTQSSRYLVKRTGEKVFLECVQDMDHENMFWYRQDPGLGLRLIYFSYDVKMKEKGDIPEGYSVSREKKERFSLILESASTNQTSMYLCASRPAGDEQYFGPGTRLTVT.